These 14 T cell receptor beta chains came from one sample sequenced in a study of blood T cell repertoires in COVID-19. Profiling relied on immunoSEQ multiplex PCR, and the TCRdb table lists in-frame clones only, not all of them. Among over 85,000 clones listed, over 80% were seen once. Material: peripheral blood. The receptors were gathered from a woman in her sixties or seventies with acute or convalescent COVID-19.

J is TRBJ1-6 and V is TRBV5-4; 7 nucleotides line up with TRBD1. Per the germline V gene, CDR1 is SGHNT and CDR2 is YYREEE (reference sequence). V lost 0 bases and J lost 8; bases outside the gene matches: 8. This CDR3 has 16 residues. The DNA for the CDR3 is TGTGCCAGCAGCTTGGGGACAGGTTTAGGGCATTCACCCCTCCACTTT. Its translation: CASSLGTGLGHSPLHF.

The rearrangement joins TRBV2 to TRBJ1-4; possible D gene TRBD1, 6 bases. V gave up 3 bases and J gave up 5 bases, with 16 bases separating them. CDR3 length: 16 residues. Germline V gene sequence: CDR1 SNHLY, CDR2 FYNNEI. The DNA of the CDR3 is TGTGCCAGCAGTGATACCCAGGGGTGGACAAATGAAAAACTGTTTTTT. It specifies CASSDTQGWTNEKLFF.

V and J are TRBV19 and TRBJ2-5, with 7 bases matching TRBD1. The CDR3 has 13 residues. Germline V gene data show CDR1 as LNHDA and CDR2 as SQIVND (reference sequence). The junction had 4 bases not matched to a gene; V was cut back by 4 bases and J by 5 bases. Written as DNA, the CDR3 is TGTGCCAGTAGTAAGACAGGGATCGAGACCCAGTACTTC. Amino acids: CASSKTGIETQYF.

The chain is built from TRBV2 and TRBJ2-1, with no clear D. Germline V lookup: CDR1 SNHLY, CDR2 FYNNEI. Trimming took off 4 bases at V and 4 bases at J, with 2 bases between the two ends. The CDR3 sequence is 11 residues long. This chain's CDR3 is CASSAYNEQFF. The CDR3 DNA sequence: TGTGCCAGCAGTGCTTACAATGAGCAGTTCTTC.

The V and J genes are TRBV30 and TRBJ2-3; D is ambiguous. Trimming pared 4 bases from V and 3 bases from J, leaving 8 bases between. Germline values: CDR1 GTSNPN, CDR2 SVGIG (reference sequence). The CDR3 extends over 12 amino acids. The CDR3: CAWNLRTDTQYF. The CDR3 DNA reads as TGTGCCTGGAATTTGAGAACAGATACGCAGTATTTT.

This chain links TRBV27 with TRBJ1-2; D call uncertain. V lost 3 bases and J lost 8, with 13 bases in between. This CDR3 has 13 residues. Germline V gives CDR1 MNHEY, CDR2 SMNVEV (reference sequence). CDR3 bases: TGTGCCAGCAGTTTTACCGGGGTAAAGGGCTACACCTTC. It yields the protein CASSFTGVKGYTF.

This clone was found a few times. The chain has TRBV6-2 or TRBV6-3 and TRBJ1-1, with D unclear. V dropped 5 bases and J dropped 7 bases, with 20 bases sitting between them. Germline CDR1 MNHEY, CDR2 SVGEGT. The CDR3 consists of 15 residues. DNA for the CDR3: TGTGCCAGCAGTATCGGGAACAACCGTTATGTTGAAGCTTTCTTT. Residues: CASSIGNNRYVEAFF.

The CDR3, as DNA: TGTGCCAGCAGCCAGGCCGCAGGGGGCAGTGAAGCTTTCTTT. Translated, it gives CASSQAAGGSEAFF. The chain carries TRBV3-1 (or the pseudogene TRBV3-2) and TRBJ1-1; 8 nucleotides agree with TRBD1. The CDR3 has 14 residues. Losses at the gene ends were 3 bases for V and 7 bases for J; bases not matched to a gene: 7. The V gene's germline CDR1 is LGHDT and CDR2 YNNKEL (reference sequence).

The chain links TRBV5-1 to TRBJ1-6; 9 nucleotides line up with TRBD1. The germline V gene encodes CDR1 SGHRS and CDR2 YFSETQ. The CDR3 consists of 16 residues. Unmatched junction bases numbered 8, after V lost 4 bases and J lost 6 bases. The CDR3 DNA reads TGCGCCAGCAGCATGGACCTGACAGGGGGTAATTCACCCCTCCACTTT. Residues: CASSMDLTGGNSPLHF.

The rearrangement links TRBV20-1 to TRBJ2-1; no firm D call. Germline V CDR1 and CDR2: DFQATT, SNEGSKA (reference sequence). With 6 bases removed from V and 6 bases from J, the gap between germline ends came to 9 bases. CDR3 length: 11 residues. CDR3 amino acids: CSARDINEQFF. DNA for the CDR3: TGCAGTGCGCGCGACATCAATGAGCAGTTCTTC.

The chain couples TRBV7-9 to TRBJ2-1; 10 positions agree with TRBD2. The CDR3 has 14 amino acids. Per the germline V gene, CDR1 is SEHNR and CDR2 is FQNEAQ (reference sequence). V lost 7 bases and J lost 6; bases outside the gene matches: 6. CDR3: CASNALAGANEQFF. CDR3 bases: TGTGCCAGCAACGCCCTAGCGGGGGCCAATGAGCAGTTCTTC.

The chain couples TRBV29-1 to TRBJ1-1; D unclear. Germline V gene data show CDR1 as SQVTM and CDR2 as ANQGSEA. The CDR3 loop spans 14 amino acids. Trimming left V 4 bases short and J 6 bases short, with 18 bases between. The CDR3 DNA follows: TGCAGCGTTGCCCCTCCTATGTCAGGCTCTGAAGCTTTCTTT. It yields the protein CSVAPPMSGSEAFF.

The chain links TRBV5-1 to TRBJ1-5; 9 nucleotides match TRBD1. Germline lookup yields CDR1 SGHRS and CDR2 YFSETQ. Trimming at V came to 2 bases and at J to 7 bases, leaving 4 bases not matched to a gene. The CDR3 totals 14 residues. As DNA, the CDR3 is TGCGCCAGCAGCTTTACAGGGGGCATGCAGCCCCAGCATTTT. It translates to CASSFTGGMQPQHF.

As concerns this clone: An end of the junction does not agree with germline; a read error may underlie this. DNA of the CDR3: TGTGCCAGCAGGGAAGACAGTCAGAGTAATGAAAAACTGTTTTTT. Translating it yields CASREDSQSNEKLFF. V usage is TRBV2 and J usage is TRBJ1-4, with D maybe TRBD1 (5 bases). This CDR3 region has 15 residues. Germline lookup yields CDR1 SNHLY and CDR2 FYNNEI.